Listed here are 10 T cell receptor beta chains from one sample, sequenced in a study of PD-L1 blockade in urothelial cancer. TCRdb keeps only in-frame clones here, not all; method: immunoSEQ multiplex PCR. The sample shows approximately 35,000 clones, approximately 34% of them seen only once. This material consisted of tumor tissue, taken before atezolizumab (anti-PD-L1) treatment. Receptors were obtained from a man aged 55 to 70 with urothelial cancer.

The chain links TRBV28 to TRBJ1-3; D is undetermined. Germline loops: CDR1 MDHEN, CDR2 SYDVKM. V dropped 6 bases and J dropped 2 bases, with 8 bases sitting between them. The CDR3 loop spans 13 amino acids. The chain's CDR3 is CASSPVAGNTIYF. The CDR3 DNA reads as TGTGCCAGCAGCCCCGTTGCTGGAAACACCATATATTTT.

The CDR3 bases are TGCGCCAGCAGCTTCACAGGGGAGTCCGCCGGGGAGCTGTTTTTT. Amino acids: CASSFTGESAGELFF. The chain has TRBV5-1 and TRBJ2-2; 7 bases align to TRBD1. From germline, CDR1 is SGHRS and CDR2 YFSETQ. Germline trimming cut 2 bases from V and 6 bases from J; bases unmatched to any gene: 7. The CDR3 has 15 residues.

The chain has TRBV19 and TRBJ2-3; TRBD2 matches at 7 bases. The CDR3 has 17 amino acids. The trim removed 5 bases at V and 1 base at J, leaving 12 bases unmatched. The germline gives CDR1 LNHDA, CDR2 SQIVND (reference sequence). CDR3 bases: TGTGCCAGTAGTGCAACCGCTAGCGGAGATCGCACAGATACGCAGTATTTT. Amino acids: CASSATASGDRTDTQYF. Filled out from reference TRBV19 and TRBJ2-3, the complete variable domain reads DGGITQSPKYLFRKEGQNVTLSCEQNLNHDAMYWYRQDPGQGLRLIYYSQIVNDFQKGDIAEGYSVSREKKESFPLTVTSAQKNPTAFYLCASSATASGDRTDTQYFGPGTRLTVL.

This chain uses TRBV18 with TRBJ2-7, with a tentative D call TRBD1 (5 bases). Deletions cut 6 bases from V and 6 bases from J, with 18 bases between. Germline CDR1 reads KGHSH; CDR2 reads LQKENI. This CDR3 spans 14 amino acids. In DNA form, the CDR3 reads TGTGCCAGCTCTGTAACCGGCAGGGAAAGCGAGCAGTACTTC. Its protein product is CASSVTGRESEQYF.

V is TRBV23-1 and J is TRBJ1-1, with D unresolved. TRBV23-1 is marked as an open reading frame, function uncertain. The CDR3 runs 13 residues. Trimming left V 0 bases short and J 7 bases short, with 9 bases between. This chain's CDR3 is CASSQSCRFEAFF. Written as DNA, the CDR3 is TGCGCCAGCAGTCAATCGTGTCGCTTTGAAGCTTTCTTT.

This clone was seen at least ten times. The J gene is TRBJ2-5, the V gene TRBV9; perhaps TRBD1 as D (6 bases). The ends were cut back, 0 bases at V and 5 bases at J, with 8 bases in the middle. The CDR3 length is 13 residues. From germline, CDR1 is SGDLS and CDR2 YYNGEE. For the CDR3, the DNA is TGTGCCAGCAGCGTAGGGGGGCTGGAGACCCAGTACTTC. This codes for CASSVGGLETQYF.

This clone has a handful of counts. V is TRBV11-3 and J is TRBJ2-1; possibly TRBD2 for D (6 bases). Trimming took 2 bases from V and 4 from J, leaving 12 bases between them. The CDR3 is 15 residues long. In germline, CDR1 is SGHNT, CDR2 YENEEA. CDR3 region: CASSLFAGPYNEQFF. As DNA, the CDR3 is TGTGCCAGCAGCTTATTCGCGGGACCTTACAATGAGCAGTTCTTC.

This clone occurred a few times. V is TRBV6-8 and J is TRBJ1-2, with 8 bases fitting TRBD1. CDR1 and CDR2 from the germline V gene are MNHGY and SAAAGT. This CDR3 region has 14 residues. V gave up 2 bases and J gave up 8 bases; unmatched junction bases: 7. The DNA for the CDR3 is TGTGCCAGCAGTTACGACAGGGGAGATAGGGGCTACACCTTC. It specifies CASSYDRGDRGYTF.

This chain joins TRBV28 and TRBJ1-5, with 7 nucleotides matching TRBD1. The CDR3 contains 15 residues. Germline CDR1 reads MDHEN; CDR2 reads SYDVKM. J lost 3 bases, V lost 3 bases, and 5 bases had no gene match. DNA for the CDR3: TGTGCCAGCAGTTTCTCGGGACAGTACAATCAGCCCCAGCATTTT. Its protein is CASSFSGQYNQPQHF.

The sample holds a few counts of this clone. The rearrangement links TRBV18 to TRBJ2-1; D may correspond to TRBD1 or TRBD2 (6 bases each). Germline CDR1 is KGHSH and CDR2 is LQKENI. This CDR3 has 17 amino acids. Deletions cut 5 bases from V and 0 bases from J, with 17 bases between. The CDR3 coding sequence is TGTGCCAGCTCATCCTCGGGGGCTATCATCTCCTACAATGAGCAGTTCTTC. This sequence encodes CASSSSGAIISYNEQFF.